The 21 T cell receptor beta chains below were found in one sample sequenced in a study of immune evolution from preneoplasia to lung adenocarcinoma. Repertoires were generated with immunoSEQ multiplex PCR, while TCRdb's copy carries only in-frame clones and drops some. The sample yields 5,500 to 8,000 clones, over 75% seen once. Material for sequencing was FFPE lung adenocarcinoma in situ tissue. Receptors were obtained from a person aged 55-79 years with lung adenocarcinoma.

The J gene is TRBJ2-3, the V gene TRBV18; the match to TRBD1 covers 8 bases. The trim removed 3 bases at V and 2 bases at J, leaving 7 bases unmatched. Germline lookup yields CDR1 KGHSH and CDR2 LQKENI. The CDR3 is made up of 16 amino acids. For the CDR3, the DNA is TGTGCCAGCTCACCGGAAGGGACAGGACTCACAGATACGCAGTATTTT. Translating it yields CASSPEGTGLTDTQYF.

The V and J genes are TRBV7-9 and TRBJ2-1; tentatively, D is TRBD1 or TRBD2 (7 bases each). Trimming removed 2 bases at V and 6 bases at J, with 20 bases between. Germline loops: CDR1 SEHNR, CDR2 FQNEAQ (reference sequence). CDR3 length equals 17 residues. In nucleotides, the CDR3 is TGTGCCAGCAGCTTACCCCCAGGGGGAGGGGGGGCCAATGAGCAGTTCTTC. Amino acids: CASSLPPGGGGANEQFF.

This chain's CDR3 is CASSPLDRYNEKLFF. The CDR3, as DNA: TGTGCCAGCTCACCCCTCGACAGGTATAATGAAAAACTGTTTTTT. This chain joins TRBV18 and TRBJ1-4; maybe TRBD1 (6 bases). Germline assignment: CDR1 KGHSH and CDR2 LQKENI. CDR3 size: 15 residues. V lost 3 bases and J lost 4, with 12 bases in between.

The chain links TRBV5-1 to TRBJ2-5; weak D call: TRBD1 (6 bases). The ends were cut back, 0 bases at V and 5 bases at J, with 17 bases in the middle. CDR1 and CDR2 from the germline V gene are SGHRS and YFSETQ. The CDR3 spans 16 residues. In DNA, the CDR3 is TGCGCCAGCAGCTTGGAGGTGACAGGTCTCTCCGAGACCCAGTACTTC. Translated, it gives CASSLEVTGLSETQYF.

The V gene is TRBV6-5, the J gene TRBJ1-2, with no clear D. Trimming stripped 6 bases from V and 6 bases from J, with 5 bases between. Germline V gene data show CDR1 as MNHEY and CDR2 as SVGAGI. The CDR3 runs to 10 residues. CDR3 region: CASREDGYTF. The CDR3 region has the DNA TGTGCCAGCAGGGAGGATGGCTACACCTTC.

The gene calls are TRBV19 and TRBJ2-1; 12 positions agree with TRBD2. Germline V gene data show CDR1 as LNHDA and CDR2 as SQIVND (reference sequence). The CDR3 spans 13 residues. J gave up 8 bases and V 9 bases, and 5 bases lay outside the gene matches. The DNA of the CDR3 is TGTGCCAGCAGTCTAGCGGGGGGGGATGAGCAGTTCTTC. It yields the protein CASSLAGGDEQFF. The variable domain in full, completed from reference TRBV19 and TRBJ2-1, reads DGGITQSPKYLFRKEGQNVTLSCEQNLNHDAMYWYRQDPGQGLRLIYYSQIVNDFQKGDIAEGYSVSREKKESFPLTVTSAQKNPTAFYLCASSLAGGDEQFFGPGTRLTVL.

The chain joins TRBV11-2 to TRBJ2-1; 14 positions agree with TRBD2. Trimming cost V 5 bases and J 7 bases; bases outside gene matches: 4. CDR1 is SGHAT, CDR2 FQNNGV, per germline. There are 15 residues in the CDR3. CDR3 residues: CASSPGLAGVNEQFF. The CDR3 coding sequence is TGTGCCAGCAGCCCGGGACTAGCGGGGGTAAATGAGCAGTTCTTC.

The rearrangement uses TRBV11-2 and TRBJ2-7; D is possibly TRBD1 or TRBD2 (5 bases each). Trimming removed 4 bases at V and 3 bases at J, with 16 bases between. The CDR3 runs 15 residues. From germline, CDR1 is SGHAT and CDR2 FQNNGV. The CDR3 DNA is TGTGCCAGCAGCTATTCTTCCGGGACCATCTACGAGCAGTACTTC. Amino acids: CASSYSSGTIYEQYF.

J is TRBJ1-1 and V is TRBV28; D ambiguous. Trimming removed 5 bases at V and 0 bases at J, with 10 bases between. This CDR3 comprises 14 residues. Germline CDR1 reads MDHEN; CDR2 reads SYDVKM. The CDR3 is CASSPGNLNTEAFF. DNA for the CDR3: TGTGCCAGCAGTCCCGGTAACTTGAACACTGAAGCTTTCTTT.

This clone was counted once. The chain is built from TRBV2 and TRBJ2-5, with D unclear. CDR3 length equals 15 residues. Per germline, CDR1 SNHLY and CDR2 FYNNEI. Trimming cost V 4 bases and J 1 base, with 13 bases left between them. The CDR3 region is CASSGTATSQETQYF. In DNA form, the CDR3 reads TGTGCCAGCAGTGGAACGGCGACCTCCCAAGAGACCCAGTACTTC.

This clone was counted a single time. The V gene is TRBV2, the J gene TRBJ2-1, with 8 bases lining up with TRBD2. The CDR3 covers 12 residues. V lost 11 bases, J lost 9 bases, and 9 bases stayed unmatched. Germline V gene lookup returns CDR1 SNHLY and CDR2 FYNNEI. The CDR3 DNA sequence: TGTGCCGGCCGTCGGGGGGGTTTTGAGCAGTTCTTC. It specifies CAGRRGGFEQFF. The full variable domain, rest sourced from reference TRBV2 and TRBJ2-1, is EPEVTQTPSHQVTQMGQEVILRCVPISNHLYFYWYRQILGQKVEFLVSFYNNEISEKSEIFDDQFSVERPDGSNFTLKIRSTKLEDSAMYFCAGRRGGFEQFFGPGTRLTVL.

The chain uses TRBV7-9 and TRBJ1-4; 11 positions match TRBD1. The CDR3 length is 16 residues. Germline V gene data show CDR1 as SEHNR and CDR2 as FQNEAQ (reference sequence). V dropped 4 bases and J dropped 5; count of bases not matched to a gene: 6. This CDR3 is CASSSARTGGNEKLFF. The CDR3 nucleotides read TGTGCCAGCAGCTCCGCTCGGACAGGGGGCAATGAAAAACTGTTTTTT. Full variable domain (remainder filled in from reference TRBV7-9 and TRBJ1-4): DTGVSQNPRHKITKRGQNVTFRCDPISEHNRLYWYRQTLGQGPEFLTYFQNEAQLEKSRLLSDRFSAERPKGSFSTLEIQRTEQGDSAMYLCASSSARTGGNEKLFFGSGTQLSVL.

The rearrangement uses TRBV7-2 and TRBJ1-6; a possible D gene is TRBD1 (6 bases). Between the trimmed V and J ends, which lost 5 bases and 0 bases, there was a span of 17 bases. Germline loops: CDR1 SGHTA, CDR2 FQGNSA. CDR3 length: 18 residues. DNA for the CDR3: TGTGCCAGCAGCACCCATGGCAGGGGAGCCTCCTATAATTCACCCCTCCACTTT. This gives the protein CASSTHGRGASYNSPLHF.

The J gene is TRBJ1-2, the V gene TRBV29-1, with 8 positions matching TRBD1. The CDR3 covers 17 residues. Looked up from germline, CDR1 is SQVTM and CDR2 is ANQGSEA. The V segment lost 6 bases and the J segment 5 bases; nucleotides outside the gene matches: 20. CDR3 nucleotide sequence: TGCAGCGTGGGGTCCCGGGACAGGATCGGTGGAGGTTATGGCTACACCTTC. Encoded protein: CSVGSRDRIGGGYGYTF.

The CDR3 sequence: CASMLNRGPYGYTF. The CDR3 DNA reads TGTGCCAGCATGTTAAATAGGGGACCCTATGGCTACACCTTC. This rearrangement joins TRBV5-4 to TRBJ1-2; possibly TRBD1 for D (5 bases). Germline V lookup: CDR1 SGHNT, CDR2 YYREEE (reference sequence). Between the trimmed V and J ends, which lost 6 bases and 4 bases, there was a span of 16 bases. The CDR3 consists of 14 residues.

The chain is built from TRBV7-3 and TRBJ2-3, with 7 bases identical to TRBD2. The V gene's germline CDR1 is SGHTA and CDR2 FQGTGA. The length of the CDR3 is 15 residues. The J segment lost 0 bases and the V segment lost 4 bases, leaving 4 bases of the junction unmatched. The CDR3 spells CASSSAGVSTDTQYF. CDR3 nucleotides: TGTGCCAGCAGCTCCGCGGGGGTTAGCACAGATACGCAGTATTTT.

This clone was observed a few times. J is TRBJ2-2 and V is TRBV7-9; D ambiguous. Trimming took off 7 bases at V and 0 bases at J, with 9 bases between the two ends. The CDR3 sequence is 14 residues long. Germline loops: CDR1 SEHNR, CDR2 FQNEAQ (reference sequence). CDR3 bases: TGTGCCAGCACCGTGCAGTCGAACACCGGGGAGCTGTTTTTT. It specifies CASTVQSNTGELFF.

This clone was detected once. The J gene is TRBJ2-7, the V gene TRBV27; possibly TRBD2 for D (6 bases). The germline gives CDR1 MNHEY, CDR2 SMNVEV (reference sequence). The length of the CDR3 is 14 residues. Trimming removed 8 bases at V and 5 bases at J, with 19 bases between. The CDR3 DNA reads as TGTGCCAGCGGACCCGGGACTTTAATCGACGAGCAGTACTTC. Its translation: CASGPGTLIDEQYF.

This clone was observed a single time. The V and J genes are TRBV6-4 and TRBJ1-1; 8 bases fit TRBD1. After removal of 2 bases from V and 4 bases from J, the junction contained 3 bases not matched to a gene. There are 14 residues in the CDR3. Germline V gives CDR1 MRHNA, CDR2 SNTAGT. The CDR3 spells CASSDTDRATEAFF. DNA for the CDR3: TGTGCCAGCAGTGACACGGACAGGGCCACTGAAGCTTTCTTT.

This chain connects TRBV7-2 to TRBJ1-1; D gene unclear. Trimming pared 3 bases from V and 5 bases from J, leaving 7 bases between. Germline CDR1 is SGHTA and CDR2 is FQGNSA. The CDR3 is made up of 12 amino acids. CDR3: CASSFAGTEAFF. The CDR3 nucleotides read TGTGCCAGCAGCTTCGCAGGTACTGAAGCTTTCTTT.

The CDR3 sequence: CASRGTGENSPLHF. CDR3 bases: TGCGCCAGCAGGGGGACGGGAGAGAATTCACCCCTCCACTTT. The chain recombines TRBV10-1 with TRBJ1-6; the D gene is possibly TRBD1 (5 bases). Germline assignment: CDR1 WNHNN and CDR2 SYGVQD (reference sequence). Trimming took 6 bases from V and 7 from J, leaving 13 bases between them. CDR3 size: 14 residues.